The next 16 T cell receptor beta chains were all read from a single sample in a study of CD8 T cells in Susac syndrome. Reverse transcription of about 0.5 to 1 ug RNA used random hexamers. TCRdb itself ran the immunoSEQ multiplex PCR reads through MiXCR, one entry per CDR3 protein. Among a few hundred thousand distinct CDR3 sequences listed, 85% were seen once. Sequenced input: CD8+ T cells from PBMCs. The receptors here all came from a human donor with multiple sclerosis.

The CDR3, as DNA: TGTGCCGCCATAAGGGGGAATGAGCAGTTCTTC. Amino acids: CAAIRGNEQFF. This chain joins TRBV6-5 and TRBJ2-1; tentative D call: TRBD1 (6 bases). Per the germline V gene, CDR1 is MNHEY and CDR2 is SVGAGI. CDR3 size: 11 residues. The ends were cut back, 11 bases at V and 7 bases at J, with 12 bases in the middle.

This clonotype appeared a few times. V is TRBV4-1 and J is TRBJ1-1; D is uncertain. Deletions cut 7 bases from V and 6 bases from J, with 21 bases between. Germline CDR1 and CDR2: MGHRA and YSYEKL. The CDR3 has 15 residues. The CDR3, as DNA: TGCGCCAGCACCTATCCCGGTTCCCCGAGGGCTGAAGCTTTCTTT. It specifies CASTYPGSPRAEAFF.

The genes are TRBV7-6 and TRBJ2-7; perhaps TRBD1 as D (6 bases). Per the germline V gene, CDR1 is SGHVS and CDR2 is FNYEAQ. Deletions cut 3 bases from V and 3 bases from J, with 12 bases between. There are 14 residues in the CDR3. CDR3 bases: TGTGCCAGCAGCTTGGGTAACAGGGTCTACGAGCAGTACTTC. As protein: CASSLGNRVYEQYF.

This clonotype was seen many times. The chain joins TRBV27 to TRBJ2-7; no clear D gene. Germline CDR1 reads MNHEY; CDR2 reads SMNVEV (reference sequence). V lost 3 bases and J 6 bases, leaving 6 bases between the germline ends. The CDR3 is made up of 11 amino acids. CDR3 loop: CASSLGSEQYF. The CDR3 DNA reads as TGTGCCAGCAGTTTGGGGTCCGAGCAGTACTTC.

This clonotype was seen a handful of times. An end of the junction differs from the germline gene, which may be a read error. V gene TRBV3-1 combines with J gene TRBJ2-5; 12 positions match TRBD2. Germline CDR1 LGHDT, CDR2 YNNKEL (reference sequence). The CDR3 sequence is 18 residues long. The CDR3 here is CASSQGWSSGGARETQYF. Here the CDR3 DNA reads TGTGCCAGCAGCCAAGGCTGGTCTAGCGGGGGGGCGCGAGAGACCCAGTATTTC.

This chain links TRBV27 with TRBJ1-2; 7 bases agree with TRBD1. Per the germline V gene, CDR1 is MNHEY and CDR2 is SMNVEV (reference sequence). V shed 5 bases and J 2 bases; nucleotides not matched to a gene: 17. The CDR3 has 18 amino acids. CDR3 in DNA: TGTGCCAGCAGTCCGACAGGGTTCGCACCGCCTGAGAACTATGGCTACACCTTC. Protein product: CASSPTGFAPPENYGYTF.

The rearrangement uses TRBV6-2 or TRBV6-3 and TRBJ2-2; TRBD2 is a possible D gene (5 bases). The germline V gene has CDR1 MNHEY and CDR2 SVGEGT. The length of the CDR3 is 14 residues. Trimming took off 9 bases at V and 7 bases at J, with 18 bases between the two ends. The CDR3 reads CASIRTGYGGELFF. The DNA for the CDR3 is TGTGCCAGTATCCGAACGGGATATGGCGGGGAGCTGTTTTTT.

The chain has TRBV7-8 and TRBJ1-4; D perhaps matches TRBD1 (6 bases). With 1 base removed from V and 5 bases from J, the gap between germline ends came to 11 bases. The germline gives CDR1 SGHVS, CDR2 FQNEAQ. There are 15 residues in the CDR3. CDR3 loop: CASSLEAGQNEKLFF. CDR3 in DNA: TGTGCCAGCAGCTTAGAAGCAGGACAGAATGAAAAACTGTTTTTT.

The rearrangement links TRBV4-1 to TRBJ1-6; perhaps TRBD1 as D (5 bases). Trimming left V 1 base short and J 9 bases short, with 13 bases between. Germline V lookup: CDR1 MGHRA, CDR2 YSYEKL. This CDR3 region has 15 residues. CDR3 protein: CASSQVQASSSPLHF. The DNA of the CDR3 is TGCGCCAGCAGCCAAGTACAGGCGTCGAGTTCACCCCTCCACTTT.

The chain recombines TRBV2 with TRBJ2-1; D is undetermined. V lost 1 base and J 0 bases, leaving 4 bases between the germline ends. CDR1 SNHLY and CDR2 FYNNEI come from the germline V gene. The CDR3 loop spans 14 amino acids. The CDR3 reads CASSEGISYNEQFF. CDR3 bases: TGTGCCAGCAGTGAAGGGATCTCCTACAATGAGCAGTTCTTC.

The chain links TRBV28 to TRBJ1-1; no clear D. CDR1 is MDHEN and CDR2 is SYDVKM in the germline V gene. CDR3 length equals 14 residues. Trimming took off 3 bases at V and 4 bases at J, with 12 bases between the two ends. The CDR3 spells CASSFYSPSTEAFF. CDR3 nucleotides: TGTGCCAGCAGTTTCTACAGCCCCAGCACTGAAGCTTTCTTT.

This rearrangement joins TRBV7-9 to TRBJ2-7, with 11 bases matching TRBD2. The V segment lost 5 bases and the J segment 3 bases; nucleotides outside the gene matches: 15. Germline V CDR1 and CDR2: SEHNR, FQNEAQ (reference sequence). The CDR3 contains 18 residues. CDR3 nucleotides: TGTGCCAGCAGCCCAGTTGGGGCCGGGACTAGCGGTTACTACGAGCAGTACTTC. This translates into CASSPVGAGTSGYYEQYF.

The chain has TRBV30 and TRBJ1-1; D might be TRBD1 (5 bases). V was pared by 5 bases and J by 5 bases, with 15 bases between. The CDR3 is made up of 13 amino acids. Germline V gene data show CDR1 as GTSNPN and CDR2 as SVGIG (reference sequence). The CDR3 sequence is CAWRRQFGTEAFF. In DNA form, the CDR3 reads TGTGCCTGGCGCCGACAGTTCGGGACTGAAGCTTTCTTT.

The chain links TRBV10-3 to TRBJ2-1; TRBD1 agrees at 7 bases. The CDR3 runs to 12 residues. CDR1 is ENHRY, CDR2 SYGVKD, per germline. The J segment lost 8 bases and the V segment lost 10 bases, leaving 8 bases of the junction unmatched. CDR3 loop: CASQQGSDEQFF. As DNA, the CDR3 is TGTGCCAGCCAACAGGGGTCGGATGAGCAGTTCTTC.

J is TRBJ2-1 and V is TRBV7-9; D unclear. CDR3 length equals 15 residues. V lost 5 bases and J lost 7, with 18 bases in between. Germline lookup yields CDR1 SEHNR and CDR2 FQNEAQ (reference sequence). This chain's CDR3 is CASSPGPTSANEQFF. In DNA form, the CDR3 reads TGTGCCAGCAGCCCTGGGCCTACCAGTGCGAATGAGCAGTTCTTC. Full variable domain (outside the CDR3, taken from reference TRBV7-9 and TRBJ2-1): DTGVSQNPRHKITKRGQNVTFRCDPISEHNRLYWYRQTLGQGPEFLTYFQNEAQLEKSRLLSDRFSAERPKGSFSTLEIQRTEQGDSAMYLCASSPGPTSANEQFFGPGTRLTVL.

This chain's CDR3 is CASSPSGRRTEAFF. CDR3 nucleotides: TGTGCCAGCTCACCTTCTGGAAGGCGTACTGAAGCTTTCTTT. The rearrangement joins TRBV18 to TRBJ1-1; D not certain. This CDR3 is 14 amino acids long. Trimming took 3 bases from V and 5 from J, leaving 13 bases between them. Germline assignment: CDR1 KGHSH and CDR2 LQKENI.